The sequence of this T cell receptor beta chain was determined in a study of T cell repertoires in cytomegalovirus infection. Study at large: Matching HLA type, along with CMV infection, was indicated by public TCR beta signatures.

MiXCR was run by TCRdb on the reads, yielding one entry per CDR3 protein. The sample holds tens of thousands of distinct CDR3 sequences; about 33% are singletons and the top ten take roughly two thirds. Study-wide results and caveats: CMV-specific HLA-C-restricted TCR beta clonotypes dominated the ex vivo response.

This clonotype was seen only a few times. Its antigen remains unknown. V lost 7 bases to trimming and J lost 5 bases, with 18 bases between them. Germline CDR1 MDHEN, CDR2 SYDVKM. This CDR3 has 15 amino acids. The rearrangement joins TRBV28 to TRBJ2-1, with a tentative D call TRBD1 (6 bases). The receptor comes from a human donor in good health (CMV status not recorded). Some clones in this sample may be carry-over from other donors' samples. Sequencing was carried out using PBMCs, sequenced either directly or after in vitro stimulation (not recorded which). The CDR3 sequence: CASIRSGGHNNEQFF. Written as DNA, the CDR3 is TGTGCCAGCATAAGGAGTGGGGGACATAACAATGAGCAGTTCTTC.